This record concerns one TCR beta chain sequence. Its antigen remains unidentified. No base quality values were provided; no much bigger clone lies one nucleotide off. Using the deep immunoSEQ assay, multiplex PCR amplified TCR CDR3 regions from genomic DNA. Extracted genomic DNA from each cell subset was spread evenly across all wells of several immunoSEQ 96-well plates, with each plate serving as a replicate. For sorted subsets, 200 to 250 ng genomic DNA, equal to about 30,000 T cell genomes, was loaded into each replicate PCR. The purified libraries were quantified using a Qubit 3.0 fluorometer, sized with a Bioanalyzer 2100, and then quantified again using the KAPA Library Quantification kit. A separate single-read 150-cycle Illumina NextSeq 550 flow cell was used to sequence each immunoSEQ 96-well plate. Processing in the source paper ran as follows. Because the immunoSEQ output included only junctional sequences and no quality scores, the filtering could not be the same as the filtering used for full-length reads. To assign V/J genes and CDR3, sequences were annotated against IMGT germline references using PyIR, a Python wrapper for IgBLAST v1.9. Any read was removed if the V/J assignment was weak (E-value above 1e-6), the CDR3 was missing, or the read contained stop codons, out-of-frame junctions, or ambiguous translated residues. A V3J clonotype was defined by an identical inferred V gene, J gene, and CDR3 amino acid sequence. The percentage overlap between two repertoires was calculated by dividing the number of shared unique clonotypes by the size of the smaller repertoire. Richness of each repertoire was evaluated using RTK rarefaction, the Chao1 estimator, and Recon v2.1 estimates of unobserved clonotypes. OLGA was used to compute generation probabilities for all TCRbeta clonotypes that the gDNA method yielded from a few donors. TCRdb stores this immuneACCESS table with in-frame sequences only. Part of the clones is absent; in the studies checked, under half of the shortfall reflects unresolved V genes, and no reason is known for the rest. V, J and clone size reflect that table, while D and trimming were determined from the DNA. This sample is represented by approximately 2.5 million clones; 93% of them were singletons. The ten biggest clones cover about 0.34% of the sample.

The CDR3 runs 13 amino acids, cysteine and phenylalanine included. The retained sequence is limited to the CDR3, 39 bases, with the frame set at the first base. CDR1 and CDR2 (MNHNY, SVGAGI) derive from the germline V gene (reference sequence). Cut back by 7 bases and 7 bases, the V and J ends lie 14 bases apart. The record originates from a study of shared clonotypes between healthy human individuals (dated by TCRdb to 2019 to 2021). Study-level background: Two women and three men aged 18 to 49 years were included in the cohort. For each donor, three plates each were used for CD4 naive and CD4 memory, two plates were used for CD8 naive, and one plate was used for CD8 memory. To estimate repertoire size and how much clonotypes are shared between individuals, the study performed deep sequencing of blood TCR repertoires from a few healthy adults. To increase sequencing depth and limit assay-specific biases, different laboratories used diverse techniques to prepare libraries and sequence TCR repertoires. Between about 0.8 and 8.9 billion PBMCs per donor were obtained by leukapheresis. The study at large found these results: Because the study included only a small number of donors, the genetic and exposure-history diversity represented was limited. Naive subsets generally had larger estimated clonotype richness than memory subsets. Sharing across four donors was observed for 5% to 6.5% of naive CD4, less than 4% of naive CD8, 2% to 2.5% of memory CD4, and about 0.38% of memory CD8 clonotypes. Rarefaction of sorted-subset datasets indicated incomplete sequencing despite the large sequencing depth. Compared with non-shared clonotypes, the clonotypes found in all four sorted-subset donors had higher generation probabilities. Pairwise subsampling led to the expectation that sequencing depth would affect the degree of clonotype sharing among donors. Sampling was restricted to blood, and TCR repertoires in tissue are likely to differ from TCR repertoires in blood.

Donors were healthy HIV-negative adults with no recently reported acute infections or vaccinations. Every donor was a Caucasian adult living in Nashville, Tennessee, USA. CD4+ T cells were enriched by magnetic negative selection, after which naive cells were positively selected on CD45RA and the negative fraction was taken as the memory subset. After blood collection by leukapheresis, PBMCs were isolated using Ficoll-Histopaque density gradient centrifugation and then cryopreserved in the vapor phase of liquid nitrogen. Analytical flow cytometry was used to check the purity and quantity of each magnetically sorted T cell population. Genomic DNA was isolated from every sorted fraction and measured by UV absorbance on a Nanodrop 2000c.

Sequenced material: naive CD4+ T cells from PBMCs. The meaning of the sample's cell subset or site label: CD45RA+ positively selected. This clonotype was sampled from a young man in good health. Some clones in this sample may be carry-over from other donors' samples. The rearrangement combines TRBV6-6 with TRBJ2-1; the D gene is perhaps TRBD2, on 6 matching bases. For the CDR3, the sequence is CASNLARENEQFF. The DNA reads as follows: TGTGCCAGCAACCTAGCGAGGGAGAATGAGCAGTTCTTC.